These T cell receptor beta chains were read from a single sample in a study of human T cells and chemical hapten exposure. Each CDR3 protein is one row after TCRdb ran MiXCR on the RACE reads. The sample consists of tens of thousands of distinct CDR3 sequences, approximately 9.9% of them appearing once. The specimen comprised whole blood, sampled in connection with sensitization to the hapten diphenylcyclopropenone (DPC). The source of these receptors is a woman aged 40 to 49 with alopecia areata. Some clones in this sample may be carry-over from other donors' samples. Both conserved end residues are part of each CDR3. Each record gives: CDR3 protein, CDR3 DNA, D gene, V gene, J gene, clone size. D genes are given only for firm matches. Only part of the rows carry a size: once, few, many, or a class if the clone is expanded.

cdr3_aa: CASSFPGVPEGNKWNTGELFF; cdr3_nt: TGCGCCAGCAGCTTTCCTGGGGTACCTGAGGGAAATAAATGGAACACCGGGGAGCTGTTTTTT; d_call: -; v_call: TRBV5-1; j_call: TRBJ2-2; clone_size: many
cdr3_aa: CASSLNTQGMSKAFF; cdr3_nt: TGTGCCAGCAGCTTAAACACACAGGGCATGTCTAAGGCTTTCTTT; d_call: -; v_call: TRBV11-2; j_call: TRBJ1-1; clone_size: many
cdr3_aa: CASSLFSGRTNSGANVLTF; cdr3_nt: TGTGCCAGCAGCTTATTTTCAGGGCGAACAAACTCTGGGGCCAACGTCCTGACTTTC; d_call: -; v_call: TRBV7-9; j_call: TRBJ2-6; clone_size: -
cdr3_aa: CASSGEDSNQPQHF; cdr3_nt: TGTGCCAGCTCCGGGGAGGACAGCAATCAGCCCCAGCATTTT; d_call: -; v_call: TRBV18; j_call: TRBJ1-5; clone_size: -
cdr3_aa: CASSYSSLGAATYEQYF; cdr3_nt: TGTGCCAGCAGTTACTCCTCCCTCGGAGCCGCCACCTACGAGCAGTACTTC; d_call: -; v_call: TRBV6-5; j_call: TRBJ2-7; clone_size: many
cdr3_aa: CASSLPQSGFSPLHF; cdr3_nt: TGTGCCAGCAGTTTACCTCAATCAGGGTTTTCACCCCTCCACTTT; d_call: -; v_call: TRBV28; j_call: TRBJ1-6; clone_size: -
cdr3_aa: CSVEDRGSSGANVLTF; cdr3_nt: TGCAGCGTTGAAGATAGGGGGAGCTCTGGGGCCAACGTCCTGACTTTC; d_call: -; v_call: TRBV29-1; j_call: TRBJ2-6; clone_size: few
cdr3_aa: CASSLGGSRSYEQYF; cdr3_nt: TGTGCCAGCAGTTTAGGGGGGTCGAGATCCTACGAGCAGTACTTC; d_call: -; v_call: TRBV27; j_call: TRBJ2-7; clone_size: few
cdr3_aa: CASDPSSPAEQFF; cdr3_nt: TGTGCCAGCGACCCCTCTAGCCCAGCTGAGCAGTTCTTC; d_call: -; v_call: TRBV6-6; j_call: TRBJ2-1; clone_size: -
cdr3_aa: CASSYSQAHTGELFF; cdr3_nt: TGTGCCAGCAGTTACTCACAGGCGCACACCGGGGAGCTGTTTTTT; d_call: -; v_call: TRBV6-5; j_call: TRBJ2-2; clone_size: few
cdr3_aa: CASSLGTEAFF; cdr3_nt: TGCGCCAGCAGCCTGGGGACTGAAGCTTTCTTT; d_call: -; v_call: TRBV5-1; j_call: TRBJ1-1; clone_size: many
cdr3_aa: CASSLDVRDVGTDTQYF; cdr3_nt: TGTGCCAGCAGCTTAGATGTCCGGGATGTGGGGACAGATACGCAGTATTTT; d_call: -; v_call: TRBV7-2; j_call: TRBJ2-3; clone_size: many
cdr3_aa: CASSHLTGGYGYTF; cdr3_nt: TGTGCCAGCAGCCACCTCACAGGGGGCTATGGCTACACCTTC; d_call: TRBD1; v_call: TRBV3-1; j_call: TRBJ1-2; clone_size: -
cdr3_aa: CATSTRRTGNEKLFF; cdr3_nt: TGTGCCACCAGCACACGACGGACAGGGAATGAAAAACTGTTTTTT; d_call: TRBD1; v_call: TRBV15; j_call: TRBJ1-4; clone_size: -
cdr3_aa: CASSLRGQTGGYTF; cdr3_nt: TGTGCCAGCAGTCTCAGGGGGCAAACGGGTGGCTACACCTTC; d_call: TRBD1; v_call: TRBV12-3/TRBV12-4; j_call: TRBJ1-2; clone_size: many
cdr3_aa: CASSLRDRVIF; cdr3_nt: TGTGCCAGCAGTTTGAGGGACAGGGTGATCTTT; d_call: TRBD1; v_call: TRBV12-3/TRBV12-4; j_call: TRBJ1-1; clone_size: many
cdr3_aa: CASSQPTGGTVNTEAFF; cdr3_nt: TGTGCCAGCAGCCAACCGACAGGGGGGACTGTGAACACTGAAGCTTTCTTT; d_call: TRBD1; v_call: TRBV4-2; j_call: TRBJ1-1; clone_size: -
cdr3_aa: CASSRANYGYTF; cdr3_nt: TGTGCCAGCTCTAGGGCTAACTATGGCTACACCTTC; d_call: -; v_call: TRBV7-9; j_call: TRBJ1-2; clone_size: many
cdr3_aa: CASSLEGNTGELFF; cdr3_nt: TGTGCCAGCAGCTTGGAAGGGAACACCGGGGAGCTGTTTTTT; d_call: -; v_call: TRBV5-6; j_call: TRBJ2-2; clone_size: -
cdr3_aa: CASSETVPNTEAFF; cdr3_nt: TGCGCCAGCAGTGAAACAGTTCCGAACACTGAAGCTTTCTTT; d_call: -; v_call: TRBV10-1; j_call: TRBJ1-1; clone_size: many
cdr3_aa: CASSLGRGPSHNEQFF; cdr3_nt: TGTGCCAGCAGCTTAGGACGGGGGCCTAGCCACAATGAGCAGTTCTTC; d_call: -; v_call: TRBV5-4; j_call: TRBJ2-1; clone_size: many
cdr3_aa: CASGQRRFINEQFF; cdr3_nt: TGTGCCAGTGGACAACGGAGGTTCATCAATGAGCAGTTCTTC; d_call: -; v_call: TRBV10-3; j_call: TRBJ2-1; clone_size: few
cdr3_aa: CASTLTANSGNTIYF; cdr3_nt: TGTGCCAGCACACTCACAGCAAACTCTGGAAACACCATATATTTT; d_call: -; v_call: TRBV18; j_call: TRBJ1-3; clone_size: -
cdr3_aa: CASSYSMAGSSYEQYF; cdr3_nt: TGTGCCAGCAGTTACTCGATGGCCGGGAGCTCCTACGAGCAGTACTTC; d_call: -; v_call: TRBV6-5; j_call: TRBJ2-7; clone_size: few
cdr3_aa: CASSSLPGSTDTQYF; cdr3_nt: TGTGCCAGCAGTTCGTTGCCAGGGAGCACAGATACGCAGTATTTT; d_call: -; v_call: TRBV12-3/TRBV12-4; j_call: TRBJ2-3; clone_size: many
cdr3_aa: CASSFSSGLGQETQYF; cdr3_nt: TGTGCCAGCAGCTTCTCCAGCGGGTTGGGTCAAGAGACCCAGTACTTC; d_call: -; v_call: TRBV11-2; j_call: TRBJ2-5; clone_size: many
cdr3_aa: CASSYSGGDGYTF; cdr3_nt: TGTGCCAGCAGTTACTCAGGAGGGGATGGCTACACCTTC; d_call: -; v_call: TRBV6-2/TRBV6-3; j_call: TRBJ1-2; clone_size: many
cdr3_aa: CSARTGEGRPQHF; cdr3_nt: TGCAGTGCCAGGACGGGAGAGGGTCGGCCCCAGCATTTT; d_call: -; v_call: TRBV20-1; j_call: TRBJ1-5; clone_size: -
cdr3_aa: CASRPGLSRPPLHF; cdr3_nt: TGTGCCAGCAGACCCGGACTGAGTAGGCCACCCCTCCACTTT; d_call: -; v_call: TRBV6-2/TRBV6-3; j_call: TRBJ1-6; clone_size: -
cdr3_aa: CASSFGEFRGLEQYF; cdr3_nt: TGTGCCAGCAGCTTTGGGGAGTTTCGGGGTTTGGAGCAGTACTTC; d_call: -; v_call: TRBV11-2; j_call: TRBJ2-7; clone_size: -
cdr3_aa: CASSNFARTGGSYEQYF; cdr3_nt: TGTGCCAGCAGCAACTTCGCCCGGACAGGGGGCTCCTACGAGCAGTACTTC; d_call: TRBD1; v_call: TRBV27; j_call: TRBJ2-7; clone_size: many
cdr3_aa: CASSLAGASNSPLHF; cdr3_nt: TGTGCCAGCAGCTTAGCCGGGGCGAGTAATTCACCCCTCCACTTT; d_call: -; v_call: TRBV7-9; j_call: TRBJ1-6; clone_size: many
cdr3_aa: CASSRRGGQRSEQYF; cdr3_nt: TGTGCCAGCAGTCGCCGCGGCGGCCAGAGAAGCGAGCAGTACTTC; d_call: -; v_call: TRBV6-2/TRBV6-3; j_call: TRBJ2-7; clone_size: -
cdr3_aa: CASTSLATETQYF; cdr3_nt: TGTGCCAGCACCTCACTAGCGACAGAGACCCAGTACTTC; d_call: TRBD2; v_call: TRBV12-3/TRBV12-4; j_call: TRBJ2-5; clone_size: many
cdr3_aa: CASSPLGTSSYNEQFF; cdr3_nt: TGTGCCAGCAGCCCCCTTGGGACGAGCTCCTACAATGAGCAGTTCTTC; d_call: -; v_call: TRBV7-6; j_call: TRBJ2-1; clone_size: many
cdr3_aa: CASLRDGNSPLHF; cdr3_nt: TGTGCCAGCCTCCGGGACGGCAATTCACCCCTCCACTTT; d_call: -; v_call: TRBV6-1; j_call: TRBJ1-6; clone_size: many
cdr3_aa: CASSSDLTYEQYF; cdr3_nt: TGTGCCAGCAGCTCGGACTTGACCTACGAGCAGTACTTC; d_call: -; v_call: TRBV9; j_call: TRBJ2-7; clone_size: few
cdr3_aa: CASSQVGGLADNEQFF; cdr3_nt: TGTGCCAGCAGCCAAGTGGGAGGACTAGCGGACAATGAGCAGTTCTTC; d_call: TRBD2; v_call: TRBV14; j_call: TRBJ2-1; clone_size: many
cdr3_aa: CASNLRSGEQYF; cdr3_nt: TGTGCCAGCAACTTACGGTCCGGCGAGCAGTACTTC; d_call: -; v_call: TRBV11-2; j_call: TRBJ2-7; clone_size: few
cdr3_aa: CASSFRARDTGELFF; cdr3_nt: TGTGCCAGCAGCTTTAGGGCGAGGGACACCGGGGAGCTGTTTTTT; d_call: -; v_call: TRBV7-6; j_call: TRBJ2-2; clone_size: many
cdr3_aa: CASSFLEVGNTGELFF; cdr3_nt: TGTGCCAGCAGCTTCCTAGAGGTTGGGAACACCGGGGAGCTGTTTTTT; d_call: -; v_call: TRBV7-8; j_call: TRBJ2-2; clone_size: many
cdr3_aa: CASSLEYRDKNTEAFF; cdr3_nt: TGTGCCAGCAGCTTAGAATACCGGGACAAGAACACTGAAGCTTTCTTT; d_call: -; v_call: TRBV7-9; j_call: TRBJ1-1; clone_size: many
cdr3_aa: CASSAGTSRTGQYF; cdr3_nt: TGCGCCAGCAGCGCGGGGACTAGTAGGACCGGGCAGTACTTC; d_call: TRBD2; v_call: TRBV5-1; j_call: TRBJ2-7; clone_size: few